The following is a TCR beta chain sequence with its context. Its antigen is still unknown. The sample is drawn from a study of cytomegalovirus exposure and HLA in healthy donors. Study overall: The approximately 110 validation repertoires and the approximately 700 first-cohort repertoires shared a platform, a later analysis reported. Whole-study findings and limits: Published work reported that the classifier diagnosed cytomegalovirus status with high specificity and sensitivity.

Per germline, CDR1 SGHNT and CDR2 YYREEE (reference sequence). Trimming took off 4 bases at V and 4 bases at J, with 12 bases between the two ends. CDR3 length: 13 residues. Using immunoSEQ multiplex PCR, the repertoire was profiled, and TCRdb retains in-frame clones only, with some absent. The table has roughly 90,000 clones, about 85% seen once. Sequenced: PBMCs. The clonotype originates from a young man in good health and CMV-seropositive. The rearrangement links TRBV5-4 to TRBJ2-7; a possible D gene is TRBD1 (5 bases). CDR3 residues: CASSDDSSYEQYV. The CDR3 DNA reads TGTGCCAGCAGCGACGACAGCTCTTACGAGCAGTACGTC.